This T cell receptor beta chain was profiled in a study of T cell clonotyping in hematopoietic cell transplantation (dated by TCRdb to the early 2020s). Broadly, across the study: In the study, 135 blood samples were gathered from 30 to 40 consecutive transplant recipients and their related donors. Patient recruitment ran from 2015 to January 2017, and follow-up continued until late 2020 or death.

With the immunoSEQ assay, which is a bias-controlled multiplex PCR relying on V- and J-specific primers, TCR beta CDR3 regions were amplified from genomic DNA. A proprietary barcode and Illumina adapter sequences were added to the CDR3 amplicons in a second PCR step. An Illumina MiSeq instrument was used for sequencing of the CDR3 libraries. The original pipeline was this. Export and quality control were performed with immunoSEQ Analyzer 3.0, and downstream analyses were performed with R Bioconductor and Immunarch. Only productive rearrangements within the normalized downsampled data set were used in the calculation of repertoire metrics. Clonotypes larger than 5 templates in the normalized cohort were defined as pathologically expanded. Repertoire diversity was measured with the Inverse Simpson Index. To capture all clonotypes, the CMV-specificity analyses were run on the non-normalized data set. In its TCRdb copy, this immuneACCESS table keeps in-frame sequences only and misses some clones. Where compared with another copy, unresolved V genes explain less than half of these, and the others have no known cause. Clonal size and the V and J genes are those of that table, whereas D and trimming came from the DNA. The table for this sample lists about 70,000 clones; around 94% of them were counted only once. Of the sample, around 1.6% is held by the ten largest clones.

This clone was recorded once. What this receptor recognizes is not known. No much larger clone exists at a distance of one base, and base qualities are not known. For TCR beta sequencing, blood samples came from the related transplant donors. Nuclei Lysis Solution was used to extract genomic DNA from fresh or cryopreserved unfractionated peripheral blood mononuclear cells. Clipping removes 6 bases from V and 1 base from J, with 7 as the unmatched junction base count. The CDR3, from cysteine to phenylalanine, totals 15 residues. Only CDR3 DNA remains: 45 bases, in frame from the first base. Based on the germline V gene (reference sequence), the CDR1 and CDR2 sequences are MNHNY and SVGAGI. Broader findings and caveats from the paper: The sample size was limited and the cells went unsorted, which meant the CD4 and CD8 repertoire contributions could not be told apart. After transplant, TCR diversity in recipients dropped, and pathologically expanded clonotypes increased progressively from day 30 to day 180. Only a small fraction of recipient repertoires overlapped donor repertoires, with over 95% appearing de novo at the given depth. Donor and pretransplant recipient Inverse Simpson Index values predicted broader posttransplant TCR repertoire diversity.

Specimen: peripheral blood mononuclear cells. Recombination joined TRBV6-6 with TRBJ1-2, with TRBD1 matching 8 junction bases. This TCR was sampled from a man aged 50 or older in good health. Some clones in this sample may be carry-over from other donors' samples. The DNA reads as follows: TGTGCCAGCAGGGTGCAGGGGGCGAATAACTATGGCTACACCTTC. This translates into CASRVQGANNYGYTF.